The clone carrying this T cell receptor beta chain was seen more than once but under ten times. Its antigen is undetermined. These data come from a study of beta chain features in type 1 diabetes. Sequenced material consisted of expressed TCRB transcripts (all of the isolated RNA was reverse transcribed). TCRdb's table, derived via immunoSEQ multiplex PCR, lists solely in-frame clones and lacks some. The sample contains some 350,000 clones, 13% of which appear only once. CDR1 and CDR2 (germline): SGHTA, FQGNSA. The CDR3 is made up of 14 amino acids. V shed 5 bases, J shed 7 bases, and the junction held 8 bases outside the gene matches. Broader study findings: Among all four CD4+ subsets, Type 1 diabetes patients had TCRB CDR3s that were moderately but significantly shorter. The VDJ junctions of type 1 diabetes patients carried fewer insertions and more deletions. PCR might preferentially amplify shorter templates, equally in patients and controls.

Sequenced material: naive CD4+ T cells from blood. This chain connects TRBV7-2 to TRBJ2-7, with 10 positions matching TRBD1. The sequence derives from a woman in her late teens or twenties with type 1 diabetes. The CDR3 DNA reads TGTGCCAGCAGCCCAAGGACAGGGGGAGGAGAGCAGTACGTC. Its protein is CASSPRTGGGEQYV.